The 24 T cell receptor beta chains listed next were all sequenced from one sample in a study of beta chain features in type 1 diabetes (dated by TCRdb to the late 2010s). The antigens of these receptors remain unknown. Library preparation was by the immunoSEQ multiplex PCR assay. All of the isolated RNA was reverse transcribed with the High Capacity cDNA Reverse Transcription Kit, so expressed TCRB transcripts were sequenced. Entries here come from immuneACCESS through TCRdb and include only in-frame sequences with V and J called. Some clones fail to appear in such tables; in the studies checked, an unresolved V gene covers under half of the shortfall, and the cause of the remainder is unknown. The sample contains roughly 350,000 clones, 9.6% of them found a single time. Clones ranked in the top ten supply around 0.66% of the sample. What the research found in general, with its limitations: A moderate but significant shortening of TCRB CDR3 length was observed in type 1 diabetes patients in all four CD4+ subsets.

Specimen: central memory CD4+ T cells from blood. The receptors shown here come from a young man with type 1 diabetes.

This clone was picked up a small number of times. The rearrangement uses TRBV9 and TRBJ2-1; D gene uncertain. Looked up from germline, CDR1 is SGDLS and CDR2 is YYNGEE. The CDR3 length is 13 residues. V was pared by 1 base and J by 7 bases, with 9 bases between. CDR3 sequence (DNA): TGTGCCAGCAGCGTACGTAGGGCAAATGAGCAGTTCTTC. Its protein product is CASSVRRANEQFF.

This clone has ten or more counts. This chain joins TRBV7-9 and TRBJ1-4; 8 nucleotides match TRBD1. This CDR3 is built from 18 residues. CDR1 SEHNR and CDR2 FQNEAQ come from the germline V gene (reference sequence). V lost 5 bases to trimming and J lost 0 bases; unmatched junction nucleotides: 11. The CDR3 DNA reads as TGTGCCAGCAGCACAGGGGGTTCTACATTCGCAACTAATGAAAAACTGTTTTTT. Protein sequence: CASSTGGSTFATNEKLFF.

The gene calls are TRBV6-6 and TRBJ2-7; D is possibly TRBD2 (7 bases). Trimming stripped 6 bases from V and 1 base from J, with 13 bases between. The CDR3 covers 14 residues. The germline V gene encodes CDR1 MNHNY and CDR2 SVGAGI (reference sequence). This CDR3 is CASRKGGDSYEQYF. The CDR3 coding sequence is TGTGCCAGCAGGAAGGGGGGGGATTCCTACGAGCAGTACTTC.

The chain employs TRBV6-6 and TRBJ2-2, with unresolved D. The length of the CDR3 is 13 residues. Per the germline V gene, CDR1 is MNHNY and CDR2 is SVGAGI (reference sequence). V was pared by 6 bases and J by 6 bases, with 11 bases between. This CDR3 reads CASSERVPGELFF. The CDR3, as DNA: TGTGCCAGCAGCGAAAGGGTCCCCGGGGAGCTGTTTTTT.

This clone was picked up a small number of times. The rearrangement uses TRBV6-4 and TRBJ1-1, with D unresolved. CDR1 is MRHNA, CDR2 SNTAGT, per germline. Trimming shortened V by 7 bases and J by 1 base, and 10 bases separated the two germline ends. There are 13 residues in the CDR3. CDR3 residues: CASNVQPNTEAFF. In nucleotides, the CDR3 is TGTGCCAGCAACGTACAGCCGAACACTGAAGCTTTCTTT.

The V call is TRBV29-1, the J call TRBJ2-4; 7 bases fit TRBD2. CDR3 length: 11 amino acids. Germline V lookup: CDR1 SQVTM, CDR2 ANQGSEA. V trimming: 7 bases; J trimming: 8 bases; junction bases outside the gene matches: 5. CDR3 residues: CSGTSSDIQYF. CDR3 sequence (DNA): TGCAGCGGGACTAGTTCAGACATTCAGTACTTC.

This clone came up a few times. The chain carries TRBV4-3 and TRBJ2-3, with D unresolved. CDR1 LGHNA and CDR2 YSLEER come from the germline V gene. This CDR3 comprises 15 residues. Trimming cost V 0 bases and J 6 bases, with 13 bases left between them. CDR3 DNA sequence: TGCGCCAGCAGCCAAGATGGGCAGGTCGGGGATACGCAGTATTTT. It specifies CASSQDGQVGDTQYF.

The rearrangement links TRBV2 to TRBJ1-5; D not certain. Trimming removed 0 bases at V and 0 bases at J, with 12 bases between. Per the germline V gene, CDR1 is SNHLY and CDR2 is FYNNEI. The length of the CDR3 is 17 residues. DNA of the CDR3: TGTGCCAGCAGTGAAGCGTTACAGTCATATAGCAATCAGCCCCAGCATTTT. Translated: CASSEALQSYSNQPQHF.

The CDR3 loop reads CASSFITGVEAEAFF. Here the CDR3 DNA reads TGCGCCAGCAGTTTTATTACAGGGGTGGAGGCTGAAGCTTTCTTT. The chain joins TRBV5-1 to TRBJ1-1; 7 bases line up with TRBD1. The CDR3 has 15 amino acids. CDR1 is SGHRS and CDR2 is YFSETQ in the germline V gene. V dropped 5 bases and J dropped 6; count of bases not matched to a gene: 13.

The V and J genes are TRBV2 and TRBJ2-5; D is uncertain. Germline lookup yields CDR1 SNHLY and CDR2 FYNNEI. The CDR3 is made up of 14 amino acids. Between the trimmed V and J ends, which lost 4 bases and 3 bases, there was a span of 12 bases. CDR3 nucleotides: TGTGCCAGCAGTGCGGCCCCGGAAAAAGAGACCCAGTACTTC. Translating it yields CASSAAPEKETQYF.

This clone came up a few times. The chain recombines TRBV7-9 with TRBJ2-1, with D possibly TRBD1 on 6 matching bases. Germline assignment: CDR1 SEHNR and CDR2 FQNEAQ (reference sequence). V was cut by 5 bases and J by 8 bases, with 19 bases left in between. This CDR3 has 15 amino acids. CDR3 sequence (DNA): TGTGCCAGCAGCAGGAGCGGTGGGGCAGGGGATGAGCAGTTCTTC. It specifies CASSRSGGAGDEQFF.

As for this clone: The sample holds other DNA sequences that translate to the same CDR3. The CDR3 DNA reads TGTGCCAGCAGCTTATCCGGAGGAGATACGCAGTATTTT. Translating gives CASSLSGGDTQYF. V usage is TRBV7-2 and J usage is TRBJ2-3; TRBD2 is a possible D gene (5 bases). CDR1 is SGHTA, CDR2 FQGNSA, per germline. V shed 2 bases and J shed 5 bases, with 8 bases lying between them. The length of the CDR3 is 13 residues.

V is TRBV29-1 and J is TRBJ2-1; no definite D call. Trimming cost V 2 bases and J 9 bases, with 5 bases left between them. Germline V gene data show CDR1 as SQVTM and CDR2 as ANQGSEA. This CDR3 is 10 amino acids long. CDR3 DNA: TGCAGCGTTGAATGGGCTGAGCAGTTCTTC. As protein: CSVEWAEQFF.

This clone was seen only a few times. The chain joins TRBV7-2 to TRBJ2-3; D is unresolved. The CDR3 totals 14 residues. CDR1 is SGHTA and CDR2 is FQGNSA in the germline V gene. Trimming removed 0 bases from V and 5 bases from J, with 9 bases in between. The CDR3 here is CASSLALLQDTQYF. The CDR3 DNA sequence: TGTGCCAGCAGCTTAGCGCTACTTCAAGATACGCAGTATTTT.

V is TRBV6-5 and J is TRBJ2-2; D may be TRBD1 (5 bases). Trimming removed 3 bases from V and 6 bases from J, with 8 bases in between. In germline, CDR1 is MNHEY, CDR2 SVGAGI. CDR3 length equals 13 residues. CDR3 residues: CASSYSGPGELFF. The CDR3 DNA reads as TGTGCCAGCAGTTATTCAGGGCCCGGGGAGCTGTTTTTT.

The CDR3 loop reads CAWSVSGNEQYF. CDR3 DNA: TGTGCCTGGAGTGTATCAGGGAACGAGCAGTACTTC. The chain couples TRBV30 to TRBJ2-7; D possibly corresponds to TRBD1 (5 bases). Germline loops: CDR1 GTSNPN, CDR2 SVGIG (reference sequence). This CDR3 contains 12 residues. The V gene lost 0 bases and the J gene lost 5 bases, with 8 bases spanning the gap.

Points on this clone: Sequence at one end of the junction differs from germline and may be a read error. The rearrangement joins TRBV5-4 to TRBJ1-4; no clear D. Germline values: CDR1 SGHNT, CDR2 YYREEE (reference sequence). CDR3 size: 14 residues. Here the CDR3 reads CASSPRSANEKLFF. The CDR3 DNA reads TGCGCCAGCAGCCCCCGCAGTGCTAATGAAAAACTGTTTTTT.

This clone was counted ten times or more. The chain uses TRBV2 and TRBJ1-5, with a tentative D call TRBD1 (5 bases). Trimming removed 6 bases from V and 5 bases from J, with 11 bases in between. This CDR3 comprises 13 residues. Germline V gives CDR1 SNHLY, CDR2 FYNNEI. CDR3 amino acids: CASRGRGYQPQHF. The CDR3 DNA sequence: TGTGCCAGCAGAGGTAGGGGCTATCAGCCCCAGCATTTT.

This chain connects TRBV18 to TRBJ2-1, with D possibly being TRBD2 (5 bases). Germline CDR1 reads KGHSH; CDR2 reads LQKENI. The CDR3 sequence is 14 residues long. Trimming stripped 4 bases from V and 2 bases from J, with 9 bases between. CDR3 loop: CASSRGGAYNEQFF. CDR3 bases: TGTGCCAGCTCACGCGGAGGAGCCTACAATGAGCAGTTCTTC.

This sequence joins TRBV25-1 and TRBJ1-6, with no clear D. V lost 6 bases, J lost 2 bases, and 8 bases lay in between. Germline assignment: CDR1 MGHDK and CDR2 SYGVNS. CDR3 length: 14 residues. The CDR3 DNA follows: TGTGCCAGCAGCGTACAGCCCTATAATTCACCCCTCCACTTT. Its translation: CASSVQPYNSPLHF.

The chain employs TRBV5-1 and TRBJ1-6; D is unclear. This CDR3 has 14 residues. V dropped 0 bases and J dropped 7 bases, with 8 bases sitting between them. Germline V gene lookup returns CDR1 SGHRS and CDR2 YFSETQ. CDR3 loop: CASSLEIGNSPLHF. DNA of the CDR3: TGCGCCAGCAGCTTGGAAATAGGGAATTCACCCCTCCACTTT.

V and J are TRBV11-3 and TRBJ1-4; D unresolved. CDR1 SGHNT and CDR2 YENEEA come from the germline V gene. Trimming shortened V by 1 base and J by 6 bases, and 6 bases separated the two germline ends. The CDR3 spans 13 residues. CDR3 protein: CASSLGPDEKLFF. In DNA form, the CDR3 reads TGTGCCAGCAGCTTAGGGCCGGATGAAAAACTGTTTTTT.

This clone was found many times. The rearrangement joins TRBV6-1 to TRBJ2-2, with D perhaps given as TRBD1 or TRBD2 (5 bases each). The CDR3 is 17 amino acids. The V gene lost 0 bases and the J gene lost 3 bases, with 14 bases spanning the gap. Per the germline V gene, CDR1 is MNHNS and CDR2 is SASEGT. The CDR3 coding sequence is TGTGCCAGCAGTGAAGCCCGGGACCCAACCTACACCGGGGAGCTGTTTTTT. Protein sequence: CASSEARDPTYTGELFF.

The rearrangement joins TRBV27 to TRBJ2-7; D unclear. Germline-derived CDR1 and CDR2 are MNHEY and SMNVEV (reference sequence). V was trimmed by 7 bases and J by 4 bases, leaving 14 bases between them. The CDR3 spans 13 residues. The CDR3 bases are TGTGCCAGCAAAAGGACGGAAGATTACGAGCAGTACTTC. Encoded protein: CASKRTEDYEQYF.